These 8 T cell receptor beta chains were sequenced from one sample in a study of blood T cell repertoires in COVID-19. Using immunoSEQ multiplex PCR, the repertoire was profiled, and TCRdb retains in-frame clones only, with some absent. The profile shows 200,000 to 250,000 clones, roughly 88% of them singletons. The sequenced sample consisted of peripheral blood. Every receptor here comes from a woman aged 40 to 50 who had recovered from COVID-19.

The genes are TRBV6-5 and TRBJ2-3; tentative D call: TRBD1 (8 bases). The germline CDR1 and CDR2 sequences are MNHEY and SVGAGI. V was pared by 4 bases and J by 4 bases, with 15 bases between. This CDR3 is built from 15 residues. CDR3 sequence: CASSFTGGGPDTQYF. CDR3 DNA sequence: TGTGCCAGCAGTTTTACAGGGGGGGGCCCAGATACGCAGTATTTT.

V usage is TRBV5-1 and J usage is TRBJ2-1; tentatively, D is TRBD2 (6 bases). The V gene's germline CDR1 is SGHRS and CDR2 YFSETQ. The CDR3 covers 15 residues. V was clipped by 0 bases and J by 1 base, with 8 bases between them. CDR3 protein: CASSLGLDSYNEQFF. For the CDR3, the DNA is TGCGCCAGCAGCTTGGGACTAGATTCCTACAATGAGCAGTTCTTC.

V gene TRBV30 combines with J gene TRBJ2-6; 7 bases are shared with TRBD1. The CDR3 totals 14 residues. Germline lookup yields CDR1 GTSNPN and CDR2 SVGIG (reference sequence). V was clipped by 6 bases and J by 4 bases; unmatched bases: 6. The CDR3, as DNA: TGTGCCTGTAACAGGGGCTCAGGGGCCAACGTCCTGACTTTC. Amino acids: CACNRGSGANVLTF.

This rearrangement joins TRBV7-2 to TRBJ2-2; D is possibly TRBD2 (5 bases). This CDR3 is 16 amino acids long. V gave up 5 bases and J gave up 2 bases, with 15 bases separating them. CDR1 is SGHTA and CDR2 is FQGNSA in the germline V gene. In DNA form, the CDR3 reads TGTGCCAGCAGCCCGTATGGATCGGGAAACACCGGGGAGCTGTTTTTT. It codes for CASSPYGSGNTGELFF.

The V and J genes are TRBV7-2 and TRBJ2-7; 7 bases line up with TRBD1. The ends lost 4 bases at V and 9 bases at J; junction bases unmatched: 12. CDR1 is SGHTA, CDR2 FQGNSA, per germline. The CDR3 is made up of 14 amino acids. The CDR3 DNA sequence: TGTGCCAGCAGCTCCAGGACAGGTGCCTTAGGGCAGTACTTC. Encoded protein: CASSSRTGALGQYF. Filled out from reference TRBV7-2 and TRBJ2-7, the complete variable domain reads GAGVSQSPSNKVTEKGKDVELRCDPISGHTALYWYRQSLGQGLEFLIYFQGNSAPDKSGLPSDRFSAERTGGSVSTLTIQRTQQEDSAVYLCASSSRTGALGQYFGPGTRLTVT.

The rearrangement uses TRBV9 and TRBJ2-6; 7 nucleotides align to TRBD1. Germline assignment: CDR1 SGDLS and CDR2 YYNGEE. Trimming at V came to 3 bases and at J to 0 bases, leaving 9 bases not matched to a gene. CDR3 length: 18 residues. The chain's CDR3 is CASSGTLDRISGANVLTF. In DNA, the CDR3 is TGTGCCAGCAGCGGTACCTTGGACAGGATCTCTGGGGCCAACGTCCTGACTTTC.

The chain has TRBV5-1 and TRBJ1-3; D possibly corresponds to TRBD1 (6 bases). V was clipped by 4 bases and J by 0 bases, with 11 bases between them. Germline-derived CDR1 and CDR2 are SGHRS and YFSETQ. CDR3 length equals 15 residues. CDR3 nucleotide sequence: TGCGCCAGCAGCACGGACAGCGCCTCTGGAAACACCATATATTTT. Translation: CASSTDSASGNTIYF.

This chain uses TRBV6-6 with TRBJ2-7, with TRBD2 as a possible D gene (5 bases). The CDR3 length is 14 residues. Germline V CDR1 and CDR2: MNHNY, SVGAGI (reference sequence). Trimming stripped 0 bases from V and 3 bases from J, with 9 bases between. CDR3 in amino acids: CASSYSSGYYEQYF. CDR3 nucleotide sequence: TGTGCCAGCAGTTACTCGAGCGGTTACTACGAGCAGTACTTC.